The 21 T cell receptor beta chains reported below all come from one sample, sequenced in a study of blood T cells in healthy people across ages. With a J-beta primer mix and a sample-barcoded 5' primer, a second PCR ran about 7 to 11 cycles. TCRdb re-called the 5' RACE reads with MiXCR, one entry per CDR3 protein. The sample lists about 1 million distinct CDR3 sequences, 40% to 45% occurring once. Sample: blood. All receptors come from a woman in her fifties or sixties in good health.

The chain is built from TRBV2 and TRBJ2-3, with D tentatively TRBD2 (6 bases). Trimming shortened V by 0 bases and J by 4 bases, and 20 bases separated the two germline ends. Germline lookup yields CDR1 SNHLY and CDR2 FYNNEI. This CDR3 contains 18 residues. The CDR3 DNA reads TGTGCCAGCAGTGAAGCGCTTAGGACTTCGGGAGCTGCAGATACGCAGTATTTT. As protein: CASSEALRTSGAADTQYF.

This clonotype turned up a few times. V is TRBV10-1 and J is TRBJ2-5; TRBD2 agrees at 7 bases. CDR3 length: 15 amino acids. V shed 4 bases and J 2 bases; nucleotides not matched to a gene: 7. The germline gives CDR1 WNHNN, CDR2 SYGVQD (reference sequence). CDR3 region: CASSGSSGAQETQYF. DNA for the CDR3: TGCGCCAGCAGTGGGTCTAGCGGAGCACAAGAGACCCAGTACTTC.

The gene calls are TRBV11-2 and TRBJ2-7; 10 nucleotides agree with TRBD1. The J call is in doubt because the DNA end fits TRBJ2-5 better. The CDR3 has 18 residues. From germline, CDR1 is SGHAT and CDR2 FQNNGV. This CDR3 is CASSSHIRDRGPTETQYF. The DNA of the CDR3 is TGTGCCAGCAGCTCTCATATCCGGGACAGGGGCCCTACGGAGACCCAGTACTTC.

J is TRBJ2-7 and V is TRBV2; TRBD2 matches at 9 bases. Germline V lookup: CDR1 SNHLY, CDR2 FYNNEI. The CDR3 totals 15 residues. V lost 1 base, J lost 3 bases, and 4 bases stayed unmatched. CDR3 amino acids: CASSEDLAGNYEQYF. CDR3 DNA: TGTGCCAGCAGTGAAGATCTAGCGGGGAACTACGAGCAGTACTTC.

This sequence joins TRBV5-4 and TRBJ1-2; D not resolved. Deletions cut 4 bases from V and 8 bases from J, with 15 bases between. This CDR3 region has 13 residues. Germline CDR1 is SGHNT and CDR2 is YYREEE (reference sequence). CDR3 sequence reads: CASSPRSPGGYTF. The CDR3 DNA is TGTGCCAGCAGCCCCCGGTCCCCCGGGGGCTACACCTTC.

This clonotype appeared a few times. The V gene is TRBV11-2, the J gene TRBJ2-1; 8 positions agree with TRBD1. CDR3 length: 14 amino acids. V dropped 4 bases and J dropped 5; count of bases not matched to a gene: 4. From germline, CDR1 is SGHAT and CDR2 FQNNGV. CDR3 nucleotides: TGTGCCAGCAGCTGGGACAGGCTAAACAATGAGCAGTTCTTC. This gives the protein CASSWDRLNNEQFF.

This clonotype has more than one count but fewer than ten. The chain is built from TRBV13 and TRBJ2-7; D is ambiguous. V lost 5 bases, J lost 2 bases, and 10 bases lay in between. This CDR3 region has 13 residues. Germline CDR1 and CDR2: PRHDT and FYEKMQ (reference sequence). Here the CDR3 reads CASSARTPYEQYF. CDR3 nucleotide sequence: TGTGCCAGCAGCGCTAGGACCCCCTACGAGCAGTACTTC.

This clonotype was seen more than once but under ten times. In DNA, the CDR3 is TGCGCCAGCAGCTTGGCGACTAGCGGAGTATACAATGAGCAGTACTTC. Protein: CASSLATSGVYNEQYF. The rearrangement joins TRBV5-1 to TRBJ2-1; 9 bases align to TRBD2. TRBJ2-7 matches the DNA end more closely, so the J call is doubtful. Germline V gene sequence: CDR1 SGHRS, CDR2 YFSETQ. The CDR3 contains 16 residues.

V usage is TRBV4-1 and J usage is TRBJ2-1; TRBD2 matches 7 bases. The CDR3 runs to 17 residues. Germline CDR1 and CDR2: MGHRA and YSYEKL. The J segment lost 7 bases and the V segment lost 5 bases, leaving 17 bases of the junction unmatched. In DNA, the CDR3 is TGCGCCAGCAGCAGGGGCGGGGCGAAAGCGGGGATAAATGAGCAGTTCTTC. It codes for CASSRGGAKAGINEQFF.

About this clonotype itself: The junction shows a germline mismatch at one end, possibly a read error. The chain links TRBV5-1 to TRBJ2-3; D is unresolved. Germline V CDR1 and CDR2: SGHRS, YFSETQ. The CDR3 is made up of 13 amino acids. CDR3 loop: CASSLDFTDTQYF. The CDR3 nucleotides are TGTGCCAGCAGTCTTGATTTCACAGATACGCAGTATTTT.

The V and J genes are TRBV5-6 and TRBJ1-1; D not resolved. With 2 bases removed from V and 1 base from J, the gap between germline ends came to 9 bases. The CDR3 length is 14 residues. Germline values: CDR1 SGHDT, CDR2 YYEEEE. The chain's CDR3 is CASSFGPWNTEAFF. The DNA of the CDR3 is TGTGCCAGCAGCTTTGGCCCTTGGAACACTGAAGCTTTCTTT.

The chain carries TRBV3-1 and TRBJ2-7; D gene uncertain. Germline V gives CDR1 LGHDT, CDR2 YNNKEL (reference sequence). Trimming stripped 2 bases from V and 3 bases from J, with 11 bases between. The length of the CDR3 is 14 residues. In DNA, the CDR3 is TGTGCCAGCAGCCAACCTGGAGCGAGCTACGAGCAGTACTTC. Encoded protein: CASSQPGASYEQYF.

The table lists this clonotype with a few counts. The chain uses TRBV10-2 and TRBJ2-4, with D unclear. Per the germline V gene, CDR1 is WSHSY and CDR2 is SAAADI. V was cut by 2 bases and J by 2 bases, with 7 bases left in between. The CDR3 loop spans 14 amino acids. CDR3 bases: TGCGCCAGCAGTGAGATAGGGCCCAAAAACATTCAGTACTTC. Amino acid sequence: CASSEIGPKNIQYF.

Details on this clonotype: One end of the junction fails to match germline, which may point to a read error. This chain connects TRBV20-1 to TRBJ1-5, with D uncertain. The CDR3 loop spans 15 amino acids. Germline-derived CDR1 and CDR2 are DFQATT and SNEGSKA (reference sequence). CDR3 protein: CSARDVSSPTQAQHF. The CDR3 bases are TGCAGTGCTAGAGATGTCAGCAGTCCCACTCAGGCCCAGCATTTT.

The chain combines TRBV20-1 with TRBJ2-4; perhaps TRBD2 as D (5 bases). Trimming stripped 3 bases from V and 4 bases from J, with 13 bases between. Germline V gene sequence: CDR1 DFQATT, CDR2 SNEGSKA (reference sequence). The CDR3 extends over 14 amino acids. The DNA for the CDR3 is TGCAGTGCTAGTCCTAGCAGTATAAAAAACATTCAGTACTTC. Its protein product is CSASPSSIKNIQYF.

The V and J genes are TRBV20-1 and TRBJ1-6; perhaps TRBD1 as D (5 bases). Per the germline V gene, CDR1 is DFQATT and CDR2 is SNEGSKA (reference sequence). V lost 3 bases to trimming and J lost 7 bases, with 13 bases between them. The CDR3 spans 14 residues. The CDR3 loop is CSASRGSPNSPLHF. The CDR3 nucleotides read TGCAGTGCTAGCCGGGGCAGCCCCAATTCACCCCTCCACTTT.

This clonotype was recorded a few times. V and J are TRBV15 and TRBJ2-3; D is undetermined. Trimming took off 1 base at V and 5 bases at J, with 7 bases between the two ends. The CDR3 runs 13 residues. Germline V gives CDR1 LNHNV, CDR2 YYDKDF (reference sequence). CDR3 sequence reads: CATSRGLGDTQYF. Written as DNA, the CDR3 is TGTGCCACCAGCAGAGGGCTCGGAGATACGCAGTATTTT.

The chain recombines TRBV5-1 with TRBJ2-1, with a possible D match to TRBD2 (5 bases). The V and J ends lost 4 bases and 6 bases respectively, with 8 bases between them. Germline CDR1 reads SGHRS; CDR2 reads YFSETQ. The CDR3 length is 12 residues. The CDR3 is CASSADSNEQFF. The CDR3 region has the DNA TGCGCCAGCAGCGCGGACTCCAATGAGCAGTTCTTC.

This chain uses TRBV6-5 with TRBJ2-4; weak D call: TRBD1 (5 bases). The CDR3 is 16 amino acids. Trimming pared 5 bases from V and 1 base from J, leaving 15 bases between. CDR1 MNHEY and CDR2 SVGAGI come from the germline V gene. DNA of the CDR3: TGTGCCAGCAGTAGACAGAAGAATAGGGCCAAAAACATTCAGTACTTC. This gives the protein CASSRQKNRAKNIQYF.

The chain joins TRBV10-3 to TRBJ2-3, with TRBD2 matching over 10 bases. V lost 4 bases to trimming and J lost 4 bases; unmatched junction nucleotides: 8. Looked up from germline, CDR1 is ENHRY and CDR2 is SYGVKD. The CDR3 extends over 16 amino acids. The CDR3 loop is CAISGGRLAGADTQYF. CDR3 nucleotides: TGTGCCATCAGTGGTGGACGGCTAGCGGGAGCAGATACGCAGTATTTT.

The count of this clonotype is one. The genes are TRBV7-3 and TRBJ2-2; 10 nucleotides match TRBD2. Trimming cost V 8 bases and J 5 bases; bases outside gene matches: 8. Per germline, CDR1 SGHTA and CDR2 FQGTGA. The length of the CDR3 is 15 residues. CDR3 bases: TGTGCCAGCGGCCTTCTAGCGGGAGCTACCGGGGAGCTGTTTTTT. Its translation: CASGLLAGATGELFF.